Shown below are 22 T cell receptor beta chains from a single sample sequenced in a study of Tregs in tolerant kidney transplant recipients. Here immunoSEQ multiplex PCR was the method, and the copy in TCRdb shows in-frame clones only, minus some. Among about 64,000 clones listed, 95% to 98% were seen once. Sequenced material: Tregs from blood, taken before the transplant. All receptors come from a human donor who received a combined kidney and bone marrow transplant.

V gene TRBV6-1 combines with J gene TRBJ2-7, with D possibly TRBD1 on 6 matching bases. The germline V gene has CDR1 MNHNS and CDR2 SASEGT. This CDR3 spans 13 amino acids. V lost 6 bases and J lost 7, with 16 bases in between. CDR3 nucleotide sequence: TGTGCCAGCAGGCCGACAGGAGCTTGGGAGCAGTACTTC. Its protein product is CASRPTGAWEQYF.

This sequence joins TRBV6-1 and TRBJ2-5, with a tentative D call TRBD2 (6 bases). V lost 6 bases and J lost 3, with 14 bases in between. This CDR3 spans 14 amino acids. Germline V gene lookup returns CDR1 MNHNS and CDR2 SASEGT. Written as DNA, the CDR3 is TGTGCCAGCAGGGAGGGGTGGGTAAAAGAGACCCAGTACTTC. Its protein is CASREGWVKETQYF.

The chain combines TRBV30 with TRBJ1-2, with D hard to call. Deletions cut 1 base from V and 2 bases from J, with 8 bases between. This CDR3 has 13 amino acids. The germline CDR1 and CDR2 sequences are GTSNPN and SVGIG (reference sequence). The CDR3 spells CAWSALANYGYTF. The CDR3 nucleotides read TGTGCCTGGAGTGCTTTAGCAAACTATGGCTACACCTTC.

This chain links TRBV6-6 with TRBJ2-2; the D gene is possibly TRBD1 (6 bases). The CDR3 contains 14 residues. V shed 3 bases and J shed 4 bases, with 9 bases lying between them. Looked up from germline, CDR1 is MNHNY and CDR2 is SVGAGI (reference sequence). This CDR3 reads CASSYQGSTGELFF. CDR3 coding DNA: TGTGCCAGCAGTTATCAGGGGAGCACCGGGGAGCTGTTTTTT.

The chain has TRBV10-3 and TRBJ2-7; 9 bases fit TRBD2. This CDR3 has 14 amino acids. CDR1 ENHRY and CDR2 SYGVKD come from the germline V gene. V gave up 5 bases and J gave up 4 bases; unmatched junction bases: 6. CDR3 sequence: CAISLRTSEYEQYF. CDR3 nucleotides: TGTGCCATCAGTCTCCGGACTAGCGAGTACGAGCAGTACTTC.

The CDR3 nucleotides are TGTGCCAGCAGTTTACGGCGGGGGGTAGCGGATTACAATGAGCAGTTCTTC. Translation gives CASSLRRGVADYNEQFF. V usage is TRBV27 and J usage is TRBJ2-1, with 8 bases aligning to TRBD2. CDR1 MNHEY and CDR2 SMNVEV come from the germline V gene (reference sequence). The CDR3 runs 17 residues. Losses at the gene ends were 2 bases for V and 4 bases for J; bases not matched to a gene: 10.

CDR3 region: CASSPLGGLYNEQFF. The CDR3 DNA reads as TGTGCCAGCTCACCACTCGGAGGCCTATACAATGAGCAGTTCTTC. This chain links TRBV18 with TRBJ2-1; a weak D match, TRBD2 (5 bases). CDR3 length: 15 residues. Trimming left V 1 base short and J 4 bases short, with 11 bases between. Germline CDR1 and CDR2: KGHSH and LQKENI.

This clone was found once. V and J are TRBV5-1 and TRBJ1-4, with 10 bases that match TRBD1. This CDR3 is built from 18 residues. From germline, CDR1 is SGHRS and CDR2 YFSETQ. V was pared by 4 bases and J by 2 bases, with 11 bases of the junction left unmatched. CDR3 loop: CASSRDRGRGPTNEKLFF. In DNA, the CDR3 is TGCGCCAGCAGCCGAGACAGGGGGCGCGGGCCTACTAATGAAAAACTGTTTTTT.

This chain connects TRBV19 to TRBJ1-2, with 7 bases aligning to TRBD1. From germline, CDR1 is LNHDA and CDR2 SQIVND (reference sequence). With 7 bases clipped from V and 4 bases from J, the junction kept 18 bases outside the gene matches. The CDR3 runs 17 residues. The CDR3 DNA reads TGTGCCAGTAAAATGACAGGGACCCAATTTGACCCCTATGGCTACACCTTC. It yields the protein CASKMTGTQFDPYGYTF.

The chain employs TRBV5-5 and TRBJ1-1; D is undetermined. Trimming stripped 2 bases from V and 4 bases from J, with 6 bases between. This CDR3 has 12 residues. Germline loops: CDR1 SGHKS, CDR2 YYEKEE (reference sequence). The CDR3 here is CASSFILTEAFF. As DNA, the CDR3 is TGTGCCAGCAGCTTTATTCTCACTGAAGCTTTCTTT.

This clone was counted a single time. The chain couples TRBV10-3 to TRBJ1-2, with TRBD1 identical over 9 bases. CDR3 length: 15 amino acids. The V segment lost 3 bases and the J segment 4 bases; nucleotides outside the gene matches: 6. Per germline, CDR1 ENHRY and CDR2 SYGVKD. The CDR3 coding sequence is TGTGCCATCAGTGAATCGGGACAGGGATTCTATGGCTACACCTTC. Translation: CAISESGQGFYGYTF.

This chain links TRBV4-2 with TRBJ1-2; D not resolved. The CDR3 is made up of 17 amino acids. The V gene's germline CDR1 is LGHNA and CDR2 YNFKEQ. V was clipped by 0 bases and J by 1 base, with 15 bases between them. CDR3: CASSQDAAATINYGYTF. In DNA form, the CDR3 reads TGTGCCAGCAGCCAAGATGCGGCGGCGACCATTAACTATGGCTACACCTTC.

The CDR3 DNA follows: TGTGCCAGCAGTTCACCGGGACAGGGAAGGTACGAGCAGTACTTC. Translating gives CASSSPGQGRYEQYF. V and J are TRBV28 and TRBJ2-7, with TRBD1 matching over 9 bases. Germline V gives CDR1 MDHEN, CDR2 SYDVKM. Trimming cost V 4 bases and J 4 bases; bases outside gene matches: 8. This CDR3 is 15 amino acids long. Supplemented by reference TRBV28 and TRBJ2-7, the full variable domain reads DVKVTQSSRYLVKRTGEKVFLECVQDMDHENMFWYRQDPGLGLRLIYFSYDVKMKEKGDIPEGYSVSREKKERFSLILESASTNQTSMYLCASSSPGQGRYEQYFGPGTRLTVT.

DNA for the CDR3: TGCGCCAGCAGCTTGGGGGACAGAGGATTACCTGGGGCCAACGTCCTGACTTTC. Translating gives CASSLGDRGLPGANVLTF. J is TRBJ2-6 and V is TRBV5-1; 7 bases align to TRBD1. The J segment lost 2 bases and the V segment lost 0 bases, leaving 8 bases of the junction unmatched. Germline V gene sequence: CDR1 SGHRS, CDR2 YFSETQ. CDR3 length: 18 amino acids. The whole variable domain, filled in from reference TRBV5-1 and TRBJ2-6, reads KAGVTQTPRYLIKTRGQQVTLSCSPISGHRSVSWYQQTPGQGLQFLFEYFSETQRNKGNFPGRFSGRQFSNSRSEMNVSTLELGDSALYLCASSLGDRGLPGANVLTFGAGSRLTVL.

The genes are TRBV11-2 and TRBJ1-2; TRBD1 matches at 8 bases. This CDR3 has 14 amino acids. Germline V gene data show CDR1 as SGHAT and CDR2 as FQNNGV. Trimming at V came to 2 bases and at J to 5 bases, leaving 4 bases not matched to a gene. This CDR3 is CASSLSGGGYGYTF. CDR3 bases: TGTGCCAGCAGCTTATCAGGGGGCGGGTATGGCTACACCTTC. The full variable domain, with the rest looked up from reference TRBV11-2 and TRBJ1-2, is EAGVAQSPRYKIIEKRQSVAFWCNPISGHATLYWYQQILGQGPKLLIQFQNNGVVDDSQLPKDRFSAERLKGVDSTLKIQPAKLEDSAVYLCASSLSGGGYGYTFGSGTRLTVV.

This chain connects TRBV27 to TRBJ1-2; no reliable D call. CDR1 and CDR2 (germline): MNHEY, SMNVEV (reference sequence). The length of the CDR3 is 11 residues. V lost 6 bases, J lost 7 bases, and 9 bases lay in between. In DNA, the CDR3 is TGTGCCAGCAGGGCTTGGAGTGGCTACACCTTC. It specifies CASRAWSGYTF.

CDR3 sequence reads: CAIRGGLAGAYEQYF. In DNA form, the CDR3 reads TGTGCCATCAGGGGCGGGTTAGCGGGAGCCTACGAGCAGTACTTC. The rearrangement joins TRBV10-3 to TRBJ2-7; 9 bases map to TRBD2. V lost 6 bases, J lost 2 bases, and 8 bases stayed unmatched. The CDR3 totals 15 residues. From germline, CDR1 is ENHRY and CDR2 SYGVKD.

This clone occurred once. The chain links TRBV5-1 to TRBJ2-7; D ambiguous. Germline loops: CDR1 SGHRS, CDR2 YFSETQ. CDR3 length equals 14 residues. V lost 0 bases and J lost 2, with 9 bases in between. The DNA of the CDR3 is TGCGCCAGCAGCTTGGTGGCCACCCCCTACGAGCAGTACTTC. Residues: CASSLVATPYEQYF.

The rearrangement links TRBV2 to TRBJ1-1; 9 bases agree with TRBD1. The germline gives CDR1 SNHLY, CDR2 FYNNEI. The CDR3 is 15 residues long. After removal of 5 bases from V and 1 base from J, the junction contained 5 bases not matched to a gene. In DNA form, the CDR3 reads TGTGCCAGCAGTAGGGACAGGGTAGCGAACACTGAAGCTTTCTTT. Translation: CASSRDRVANTEAFF.

The chain carries TRBV19 and TRBJ2-1, with 7 bases fitting TRBD1. V lost 9 bases, J lost 6 bases, and 17 bases stayed unmatched. Germline V lookup: CDR1 LNHDA, CDR2 SQIVND (reference sequence). CDR3 size: 16 residues. For the CDR3, the DNA is TGTGCCAGCCGCTTCAGCCGGACAGGCGGATTCAATGAGCAGTTCTTC. Amino acids: CASRFSRTGGFNEQFF. Combining the CDR3 with reference TRBV19 and TRBJ2-1 gives the whole variable domain DGGITQSPKYLFRKEGQNVTLSCEQNLNHDAMYWYRQDPGQGLRLIYYSQIVNDFQKGDIAEGYSVSREKKESFPLTVTSAQKNPTAFYLCASRFSRTGGFNEQFFGPGTRLTVL.

V usage is TRBV5-4 and J usage is TRBJ2-7, with D perhaps matching TRBD2 (6 bases). This CDR3 contains 14 residues. V was pared by 8 bases and J by 5 bases, with 20 bases between. Germline lookup yields CDR1 SGHNT and CDR2 YYREEE (reference sequence). The CDR3: CASSGGVRVDEQYF. CDR3 coding DNA: TGTGCCAGTTCTGGCGGGGTTCGGGTGGACGAGCAGTACTTC.

The V gene is TRBV28, the J gene TRBJ1-6; D perhaps matches TRBD1 (5 bases). Between the trimmed V and J ends, which lost 6 bases and 8 bases, there was a span of 11 bases. Germline CDR1 and CDR2: MDHEN and SYDVKM. There are 13 residues in the CDR3. Here the CDR3 DNA reads TGTGCCAGCAGCCCAAGGGGTGATTCACCCCTCCACTTT. Its translation: CASSPRGDSPLHF.